This entry is about one T cell receptor beta chain. Data came from immunoSEQ multiplex PCR; TCRdb stores just in-frame clones and leaves some out. In the table there are under 300,000 clones, roughly nine tenths of which are singletons. The source of the sample is a study of blood T cell repertoires in COVID-19. Trimming at V came to 4 bases and at J to 2 bases, leaving 5 bases not matched to a gene. This CDR3 spans 15 amino acids. CDR1 LGHNA and CDR2 YNFKEQ come from the germline V gene. Material for sequencing was PBMCs or T cells enriched from blood (not recorded which). The receptor was isolated from a young woman with acute COVID-19. The V gene is TRBV4-2, the J gene TRBJ2-7, with 10 bases fitting TRBD2. The CDR3 bases are TGTGCCAGCAGCCCTTCCGGGACTAGCGCCTACGAGCAGTACTTC. It is translated as CASSPSGTSAYEQYF.